This T cell receptor (beta chain) was obtained from a study of identical twins. Findings of the study overall: Models underpredicted monozygotic twin sharing of out-of-frame TCR alpha.

About this clonotype itself: Its antigen remains unidentified.

CDR1 and CDR2 (germline): MNHEY, SVGAGI. This CDR3 is built from 14 residues. V was shortened by 2 bases and J by 6 bases, with 12 bases between the two germline ends. Template switching (which added a universal primer site) was used, and cDNA carried unique molecular identifiers. TCRdb redid the calling of the 5' RACE reads with MiXCR, one entry per CDR3 protein. The sample shows 280,000 or so distinct CDR3 sequences, about 8.1% of them seen only once. These data were likewise used in another study, on yellow fever vaccine responses in identical twins.

The chain has TRBV6-5 and TRBJ2-3; a possible D gene is TRBD2 (5 bases). The receptor was isolated from a woman aged 18-30 years in good health. The sequencing input was memory (CD45RO+) T cells sorted from blood. The CDR3 region has the DNA TGTGCCAGCAGTTACACAATACGCGGGGATACGCAGTATTTT. Translated, it gives CASSYTIRGDTQYF.